A single sample gave rise to the 3 T cell receptor beta chains below, sequenced in a study of OX40 agonist ivuxolimab in advanced cancers. Only in-frame clones appear in the TCRdb table, and some are missing; sequencing was by immunoSEQ multiplex PCR. The table includes about 69,000 clones, nearly 90% detected once. Material: CD4+ or CD8+ T cells sorted from blood, obtained in a trial of the OX40 agonist ivuxolimab. All receptors derive from an adult with an advanced solid tumor such as melanoma, head and neck, liver or kidney cancer.

V is TRBV5-1 and J is TRBJ1-5; D is possibly TRBD1 (5 bases). Germline CDR1 SGHRS, CDR2 YFSETQ. The germline V and J ends were trimmed by 0 bases and 4 bases, with 8 bases remaining between them. The CDR3 totals 14 residues. In nucleotides, the CDR3 is TGCGCCAGCAGCTTGGACGGGGCTAATCAGCCCCAGCATTTT. As protein: CASSLDGANQPQHF.

V is TRBV6-6 and J is TRBJ1-4; no clear D. This CDR3 contains 12 residues. V was cut by 2 bases and J by 11 bases, with 9 bases left in between. Germline V gene data show CDR1 as MNHNY and CDR2 as SVGAGI (reference sequence). CDR3 nucleotides: TGTGCCAGCAGTTACGGTCCGGATAAACTGTTTTTT. Protein sequence: CASSYGPDKLFF.

The chain couples TRBV6-1 to TRBJ2-1; D remains unclear. Per germline, CDR1 MNHNS and CDR2 SASEGT. The CDR3 consists of 13 residues. Trimming cost V 8 bases and J 6 bases, with 14 bases left between them. Written as DNA, the CDR3 is TGTGCCAGCCGCCGGGCTCCCGCCAATGAGCAGTTCTTC. Amino acids: CASRRAPANEQFF.